This passage covers 23 T cell receptor beta chains from one sample sequenced in a study of CXCR3-negative and CXCR3-positive naive CD8 T cells. Study-wide findings and caveats: A higher hydrophobicity marked the TRB CDR3s of CXCR3-positive naive cells versus CXCR3-negative naive cells.

These receptors' targets are unknown. UMI-labeled 5' RACE yielded the TRB cDNA libraries. Reanalyzing the 5' RACE reads, TCRdb keeps one entry per CDR3 protein, without DNA. Its table records tens of thousands of distinct CDR3 sequences. Sequences were obtained from naive CXCR3+ CD8+ T cells from blood. Subset of the sample: CD45RO-CCR7+CD27+CD95- naive CD8+ T cells expressing CXCR3 (TNR3+). Receptors originate from a human donor in good health. Some clones in this sample may be carry-over from other donors' samples.

The chain combines TRBV6-5 with TRBJ2-7. The length of the CDR3 is 17 residues. In germline, CDR1 is MNHEY, CDR2 SVGAGI. CDR3 sequence reads: CASSYSTVGRTLYEQYF.

The chain combines TRBV30 with TRBJ2-2; TCRdb picks TRBD1, but there is no DNA to check that call. The germline gives CDR1 GTSNPN, CDR2 SVGIG (reference sequence). This CDR3 spans 14 amino acids. CDR3 in amino acids: CAFPYGHSQGELFF.

The genes are TRBV6-2 or TRBV6-3 and TRBJ2-7; TCRdb's assignment of TRBD1 cannot be checked, as there is no DNA. This CDR3 spans 15 amino acids. Germline V CDR1 and CDR2: MNHEY, SVGEGT. CDR3 residues: CASSYNQGWVYEQYF.

V and J are TRBV28 and TRBJ2-2; the D call from TCRdb, TRBD2, cannot be confirmed without DNA. The CDR3 consists of 13 residues. The germline V gene encodes CDR1 MDHEN and CDR2 SYDVKM. The CDR3: CASSFKEAGELFF.

CDR3 region: CASSLSGMTETQYF. The chain combines TRBV7-3 with TRBJ2-5. Germline values: CDR1 SGHTA, CDR2 FQGTGA. This CDR3 is 14 amino acids long.

This chain joins TRBV23-1 and TRBJ1-6. TRBV23-1 carries the ORF label, with uncertain function. The CDR3 totals 15 residues. The CDR3 is CASSQFRQANSPLHF.

The chain couples TRBV23-1 to TRBJ1-3; TCRdb picks TRBD1, but there is no DNA to check that call. TRBV23-1 is noted as an ORF with a role that remains uncertain. There are 14 residues in the CDR3. The CDR3: CASSQKGAVNTIYF.

The gene calls are TRBV6-2 or TRBV6-3 and TRBJ2-1; TCRdb's D call of TRBD1 is untestable without DNA. The CDR3 has 15 amino acids. Germline V gene sequence: CDR1 MNHEY, CDR2 SVGEGT. The CDR3 here is CASSPAQSSYNEQFF.

The genes are TRBV28 and TRBJ1-5; the D gene TCRdb calls, TRBD1, cannot be checked with no DNA. The CDR3 sequence is 14 residues long. Germline CDR1 reads MDHEN; CDR2 reads SYDVKM. The CDR3 sequence: CASSLRQVNQPQHF. The complete variable domain, with remaining parts taken from reference TRBV28 and TRBJ1-5, reads DVKVTQSSRYLVKRTGEKVFLECVQDMDHENMFWYRQDPGLGLRLIYFSYDVKMKEKGDIPEGYSVSREKKERFSLILESASTNQTSMYLCASSLRQVNQPQHFGDGTRLSIL.

The J gene is TRBJ2-1, the V gene TRBV2; absent DNA, TCRdb's TRBD2 call cannot be checked. Germline V lookup: CDR1 SNHLY, CDR2 FYNNEI. The CDR3 contains 13 residues. The CDR3 is CASSRRGYNEQFF.

The chain combines TRBV20-1 with TRBJ1-5; TCRdb gives TRBD1 as the D gene, but with no DNA this cannot be confirmed. The CDR3 spans 18 residues. Germline CDR1 reads DFQATT; CDR2 reads SNEGSKA (reference sequence). The CDR3 here is CSARGIVRGADSNQPQHF.

V and J are TRBV5-1 and TRBJ2-7; TCRdb reports TRBD1, a call that lacks DNA to check it against. This CDR3 is 16 amino acids long. Germline CDR1 is SGHRS and CDR2 is YFSETQ. The CDR3 reads CASSAAPSGGSYEQYF.

The chain links TRBV7-6 to TRBJ2-3; checking the TCRdb D call of TRBD2 is not possible without DNA. Looked up from germline, CDR1 is SGHVS and CDR2 is FNYEAQ. The length of the CDR3 is 15 residues. The CDR3: CASSLLSGTSDTQYF.

This chain connects TRBV9 to TRBJ1-1; TCRdb outputs TRBD1, but without DNA this stays unchecked. CDR3 length: 15 amino acids. The germline CDR1 and CDR2 sequences are SGDLS and YYNGEE. The CDR3 loop is CAGSPSGRLNTEAFF. Full variable domain (missing parts from reference TRBV9 and TRBJ1-1): DSGVTQTPKHLITATGQRVTLRCSPRSGDLSVYWYQQSLDQGLQFLIQYYNGEERAKGNILERFSAQQFPDLHSELNLSSLELGDSALYFCAGSPSGRLNTEAFFGQGTRLTVV.

J is TRBJ1-2 and V is TRBV25-1; the D gene TCRdb calls, TRBD1, cannot be checked with no DNA. The CDR3 runs 11 residues. From germline, CDR1 is MGHDK and CDR2 SYGVNS. This CDR3 reads CATQGGFGYTF.

The chain combines TRBV20-1 with TRBJ2-7. CDR1 and CDR2 from the germline V gene are DFQATT and SNEGSKA (reference sequence). This CDR3 spans 13 amino acids. The CDR3 protein is CSANSYTFYEQYF.

CDR3 residues: CASSYGTGVTEAFF. This chain connects TRBV6-5 to TRBJ1-1; checking the TCRdb D call of TRBD1 is not possible without DNA. Germline loops: CDR1 MNHEY, CDR2 SVGAGI. This CDR3 region has 14 residues.

The V gene is TRBV20-1, the J gene TRBJ2-7; TCRdb picks TRBD2, but there is no DNA to check that call. This CDR3 region has 14 residues. Germline lookup yields CDR1 DFQATT and CDR2 SNEGSKA (reference sequence). Here the CDR3 reads CSARKLRPLDEQYF.

The chain is built from TRBV5-6 and TRBJ2-1; TCRdb names TRBD1, which stays unverified in the absence of DNA. From germline, CDR1 is SGHDT and CDR2 YYEEEE. The CDR3 contains 16 residues. The CDR3 protein is CASGPPGPIPYNEQFF. Complete variable domain (other parts from reference TRBV5-6 and TRBJ2-1): DAGVTQSPTHLIKTRGQQVTLRCSPKSGHDTVSWYQQALGQGPQFIFQYYEEEERQRGNFPDRFSGHQFPNYSSELNVNALLLGDSALYLCASGPPGPIPYNEQFFGPGTRLTVL.

CDR3 residues: CASSLGQGSDTQYF. This chain connects TRBV5-6 to TRBJ2-3; the D call from TCRdb, TRBD1, cannot be confirmed without DNA. Germline CDR1 SGHDT, CDR2 YYEEEE. The CDR3 totals 14 residues.

The chain couples TRBV14 to TRBJ2-3; TCRdb indicates TRBD2, and absent DNA this call remains unverified. Germline-derived CDR1 and CDR2 are SGHDN and FVKESK. The CDR3 sequence is 16 residues long. The CDR3 spells CASSRLLARGTDTQYF.

V usage is TRBV29-1 and J usage is TRBJ1-1. CDR3 length: 12 residues. Germline values: CDR1 SQVTM, CDR2 ANQGSEA. CDR3 sequence reads: CSVDSVNTEAFF.

This chain connects TRBV7-2 to TRBJ2-3; absent DNA, TCRdb's TRBD2 call cannot be checked. CDR3 length: 16 residues. In germline, CDR1 is SGHTA, CDR2 FQGNSA. The CDR3 spells CASSLDNPGGRDTQYF.